This TCR beta chain was captured by sequencing in a study of regulatory T cells in long-lasting Graves disease. Study-level information: Newly diagnosed Graves' patients had under 3 months of antithyroid drugs. Findings and limits, study-wide: Comparison showed that persistent patients shared more public clonotypes (2,741) than new patients (over 950).

The germline V gene has CDR1 DFQATT and CDR2 SNEGSKA (reference sequence). V dropped 0 bases and J dropped 7 bases, with 15 bases sitting between them. This CDR3 region has 14 residues. This clonotype was recorded many times. Antigen unknown. Investigators prepared the TCR beta libraries by applying iRepertoire HTBI primers and Arm-PCR of CDR3 regions. As originally analysed: Samples revealed approximately 60 TRBV and around 13 TRBJ segments. TCRdb independently ran MiXCR on the multiplex PCR reads; one entry per CDR3 protein. These V and J calls derive from TCRdb rather than the authors' analysis. The sample lists 560,000 or so distinct CDR3 sequences, around 15% occurring once. Specified time point: newly diagnosed GD, antithyroid drugs for less than 3 months. PBMC RNA served as the TCR library source. These data also featured in a second study, about T cells in Graves' hyperthyroidism and ophthalmopathy. That publication notes: Researchers ran a first-round RT-PCR on the TCR CDR3 using the HTBI primer set.

V gene TRBV20-1 combines with J gene TRBJ1-2, with D perhaps matching TRBD1 (5 bases). This TCR was recovered from a man between 18 and 35 years old with Graves disease. Here the sequenced sample was peripheral blood mononuclear cells (PBMCs), taken at new diagnosis, from a patient treated with antithyroid drugs. CDR3 region: CSARDKTALGGYTF. The DNA of the CDR3 is TGCAGTGCTAGAGATAAGACAGCTCTGGGTGGCTACACCTTC.